This TCR beta chain is from a study of blood T cell repertoires in COVID-19. Germline CDR1 and CDR2: SGHRS and YFSETQ. The CDR3 runs 15 residues. V was pared by 3 bases and J by 3 bases, with 10 bases between. The protocol was immunoSEQ multiplex PCR, while the TCRdb copy is restricted to in-frame clones and leaves out a portion. In the table there are 200,000 or so clones, roughly 81% of which are singletons. This chain uses TRBV5-1 with TRBJ1-6, with D maybe TRBD1 (6 bases). This receptor was obtained from a woman in her sixties or seventies with active or convalescent COVID-19. The sample comprised peripheral blood. This CDR3 reads CASSSTGDYNSPLHF. In DNA, the CDR3 is TGCGCCAGCAGCTCGACAGGCGACTATAATTCACCCCTCCACTTT.